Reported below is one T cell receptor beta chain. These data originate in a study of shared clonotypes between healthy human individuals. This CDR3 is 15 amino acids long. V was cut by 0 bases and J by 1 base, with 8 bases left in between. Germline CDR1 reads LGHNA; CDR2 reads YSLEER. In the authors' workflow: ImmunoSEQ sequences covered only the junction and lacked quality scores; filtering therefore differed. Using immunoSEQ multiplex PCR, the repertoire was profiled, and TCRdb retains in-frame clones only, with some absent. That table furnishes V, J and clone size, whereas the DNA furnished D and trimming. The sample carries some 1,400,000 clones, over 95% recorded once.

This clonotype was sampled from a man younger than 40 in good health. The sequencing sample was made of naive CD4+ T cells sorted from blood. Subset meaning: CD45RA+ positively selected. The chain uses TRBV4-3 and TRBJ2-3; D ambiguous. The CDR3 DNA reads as TGCGCCAGCAGCCAAGATACCAGCGGCACAGATACGCAGTATTTT. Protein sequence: CASSQDTSGTDTQYF.